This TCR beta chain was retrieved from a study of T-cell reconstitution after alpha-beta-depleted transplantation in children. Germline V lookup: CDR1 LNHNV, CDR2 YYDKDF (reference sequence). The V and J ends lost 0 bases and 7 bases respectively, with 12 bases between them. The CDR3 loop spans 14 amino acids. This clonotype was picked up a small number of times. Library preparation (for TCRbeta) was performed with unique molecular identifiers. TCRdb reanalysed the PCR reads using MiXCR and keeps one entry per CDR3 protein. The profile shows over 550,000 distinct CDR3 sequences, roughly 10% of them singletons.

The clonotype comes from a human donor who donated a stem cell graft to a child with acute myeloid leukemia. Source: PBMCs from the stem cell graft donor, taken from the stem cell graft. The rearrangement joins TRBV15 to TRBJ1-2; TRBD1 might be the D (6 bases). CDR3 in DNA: TGTGCCACCAGCAGAGATCGGGGGGCAGGTGGCTACACCTTC. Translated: CATSRDRGAGGYTF.